This TCR beta chain was sequenced in a study of cytomegalovirus exposure and HLA in healthy donors. Study-wide results and limits: Three CMV-associated chains were confirmed in vitro to be specific for CMV antigens.

Measured with immunoSEQ multiplex PCR; TCRdb has only the in-frame clones, and not every one. In the table there are around 150,000 clones, 90% to 95% of which are singletons. As to this clone: Its target is not known.

After removal of 1 base from V and 4 bases from J, the junction contained 6 bases not matched to a gene. CDR3 length: 16 amino acids. CDR1 is MGHRA and CDR2 is YSYEKL in the germline V gene. The J gene is TRBJ2-2, the V gene TRBV4-1, with 7 bases lining up with TRBD2. Material for sequencing was PBMCs. This sequence was found in a man between 18 and 35 years old in good health and CMV-seronegative. The chain's CDR3 is CASSQVLRGTTGELFF. DNA of the CDR3: TGCGCCAGCAGCCAAGTTCTGCGGGGGACCACCGGGGAGCTGTTTTTT.